The sequence of this TCR beta chain was determined in a study of T cells after yellow fever vaccination. TCRdb called the 5' RACE reads again in MiXCR, with one record for every CDR3 protein. Here the sample spans around 310,000 distinct CDR3 sequences, less than 4.5% being singletons. V was clipped by 1 base and J by 0 bases, with 16 bases between them. Germline V gene lookup returns CDR1 LGHNA and CDR2 YNFKEQ. The length of the CDR3 is 17 residues. V usage is TRBV4-2 and J usage is TRBJ2-7; D is unresolved. Specimen: PBMCs, collected on the day of the yellow fever booster vaccination. The sequence derives from a man in his late teens or twenties who received the YFV17D yellow fever vaccine. CDR3: CASSQGGFFESSYEQYF. CDR3 sequence (DNA): TGTGCCAGCAGCCAAGGGGGATTCTTTGAAAGCTCCTACGAGCAGTACTTC.